This is a list of T cell receptor beta chains from one sample in a study of OX40 agonist ivuxolimab in advanced cancers. Method: immunoSEQ multiplex PCR; TCRdb's copy keeps in-frame clones and lacks some. This sample has tens of thousands of clones, with around 90% found just once. The sequenced sample was CD4+ or CD8+ T cells sorted from blood, obtained in a trial of the OX40 agonist ivuxolimab. The receptors were gathered from an adult with an advanced solid tumor such as melanoma, head and neck, liver or kidney cancer. Each CDR3 is given with its conserved first and last residue. The D gene is left open where the match is weak.

V,D,J,CDR3,DNA
TRBV9,TRBD1,TRBJ2-3,CASSVDRGPDTQYF,TGTGCCAGCAGCGTAGACAGGGGTCCAGATACGCAGTATTTT
TRBV9,.,TRBJ2-2,CASSDRQINTGELFF,TGTGCCAGCAGCGATCGTCAGATAAACACCGGGGAGCTGTTTTTT
TRBV2,TRBD1,TRBJ2-1,CASSWTGGYNEQFF,TGTGCCAGCAGTTGGACAGGGGGGTACAATGAGCAGTTCTTC
TRBV11-2,.,TRBJ1-6,CASSLPTGFYDYNSPLHF,TGTGCCAGCAGCCTACCGACAGGCTTCTATGACTATAATTCACCCCTCCACTTT
TRBV7-8,TRBD1,TRBJ1-2,CASSPLQTGGNYGYTF,TGTGCCAGCAGCCCACTCCAGACAGGGGGGAACTATGGCTACACCTTC
TRBV6-5,TRBD2,TRBJ2-7,CASSYLAGGPNEQYF,TGTGCCAGCAGTTACTTAGCGGGGGGGCCCAACGAGCAGTACTTC
TRBV10-3,TRBD1,TRBJ2-1,CAISEAISPRGRRHNEQFF,TGTGCCATCAGTGAAGCCATTTCCCCCAGGGGGCGTAGACACAATGAGCAGTTCTTC
TRBV9,.,TRBJ2-1,CASSVEGADYNEQFF,TGTGCCAGCAGCGTAGAAGGGGCAGACTACAATGAGCAGTTCTTC
TRBV19,.,TRBJ2-2,CASSMRGELFF,TGTGCCAGTAGTATGCGCGGGGAGCTGTTTTTT
TRBV28,.,TRBJ1-4,CASSFIPSPNEKLFF,TGTGCCAGCAGCTTTATCCCCAGTCCGAATGAAAAACTGTTTTTT
TRBV5-4,.,TRBJ1-2,CASSWDLIDGYTF,TGTGCCAGCAGCTGGGACCTCATCGATGGCTACACCTTC
TRBV9,.,TRBJ1-2,CASSVASFYGYTF,TGTGCCAGCAGCGTAGCAAGCTTCTATGGCTACACCTTC
TRBV7-9,.,TRBJ2-3,CASNPYGLDTQYF,TGTGCCAGCAACCCCTACGGGTTGGATACGCAGTATTTT
TRBV25-1,TRBD1,TRBJ2-7,CASSPGTGGYEQYF,TGTGCCAGCAGCCCCGGGACAGGGGGCTACGAGCAGTACTTC
TRBV12-5,.,TRBJ1-1,CASGSTGNTEAFF,TGTGCTAGTGGATCGACAGGGAACACTGAAGCTTTCTTT